This TCR beta chain was captured in a study of T cells in Graves' hyperthyroidism and ophthalmopathy (dated by TCRdb to the late 2010s). In terms of the full investigation: Peripheral blood was collected at initial diagnosis, before any treatment. Once sampling was done, hyperthyroidism patients were given methimazole at a starting dose of 30 mg daily, whereas ophthalmopathy patients were given high-dose intravenous methylprednisolone. The paper reports TCR Vbeta CDR3 sequencing of roughly 140 peripheral blood samples: 43 ophthalmopathy, some 80 hyperthyroidism and around 17 progressor patients. To identify TCR V-J signatures that set the groups apart, the researchers used a discovery cohort of roughly 100 patients, made up of under 45 with Graves' ophthalmopathy and approximately 57 with stable Graves' hyperthyroidism. An independent validation cohort of some 18 hyperthyroidism patients and 17 patients who later progressed to ophthalmopathy tested prospective prediction of ophthalmopathy. In six Graves' hyperthyroidism patients, the study also compared T-cell repertoires from thyroid tissue with T-cell repertoires from blood. For training and testing, the roughly 100 patients in the discovery cohort were randomly divided in a 7:3 ratio.

General findings and caveats noted by the study authors: Blood samples also contained most of the expanded thyroid clonotypes (frequency above 0.001), which suggests that blood repertoires may reflect thyroid immune responses. Sample size was not statistically predetermined, and investigators were not blinded to group allocation. A 13 V-J signature model separated ophthalmopathy from stable hyperthyroidism, with just over 85% sensitivity and about 81% specificity in cross-validation and 80%/75% in testing. During validation, the model predicted progression to ophthalmopathy a median of about 5.9 months ahead of onset, with roughly 65% sensitivity and about 75% specificity.

Ophthalmopathy patients had moderately to severely active disease, Clinical Activity Score of at least 3, NOSPECS grade of at least 4, and duration under 3 months. The study excluded patients with uncontrolled infections, other autoimmune diseases, pregnancy or lactation. Clinical symptoms, serum thyroxine and TRAb, thyroid ultrasound, and orbital computed tomography formed the basis for the diagnoses. PBMCs were isolated from about 10 ml of fresh peripheral blood by Ficoll-Paque density gradient centrifugation. Total RNA was extracted using Trizol reagent, and RNA quality was assessed on an Agilent 2100 Bioanalyzer. The TCR beta CDR3 regions were amplified from RNA transcripts. The TCR CDR3 was subjected to a first round of RT-PCR using the HTBI primer set and the Qiagen OneStep RT-PCR kit. Libraries were constructed in a second round of multiplex PCR, after which size selection and purification were performed. Paired-end sequencing of the libraries was performed with 100 bp reads on an Illumina HiSeq2000. On the study's bioinformatics: SOAPnuke was used to process the raw data, with reads discarded if the reads contained adapters or uncalled bases, had a mean Phred below 15, or lacked an exact constant-primer or identifier match. COPE v1.2.5 was used to merge the high-quality paired reads, and each unique nucleotide sequence was defined as a clonotype. MiTCR v1.1 was used to align clonotypes to the IMGT TRBV, TRBD and TRBJ reference segments. The analysis included only V-J combinations with a frequency above 0.0001, which together covered 99% to 99.2% of the repertoires. A TCS score was defined as the ratio of F50 (clonal expansion) to E x V (chaos), with BLOSUM62-based TCRdist applied between CDR3 peptides within each V-J. Welch's t-statistics and random forest reduced just over 500 V-J features to around 14, which were used in a naive Bayes classifier (R e1071). Clones were called with MiXCR by TCRdb after fastp trimmed the public reads at Q25, and only in-frame beta chains were retained. Rows with one shared CDR3 protein collapse into an entry with the most common genes and DNA. It is TCRdb's table, rather than the study itself, that gives the V and J calls and clone size. The sample table records 660,000 or so distinct CDR3 sequences; roughly 20% of these occur just once. Approximately 30% of the sample rests with the top ten.

This clonotype was recorded at least ten times. Its antigen specificity is not known. No much larger clonotype is one base removed from it; base qualities were not supplied. The germline V gene yields SGHRS for CDR1 and YFSETQ for CDR2. From V the trimming removes 6 bases and from J it removes 3 bases, while the gene matches leave 7 bases of the junction unaccounted for. Counted from cysteine to phenylalanine, this CDR3 has 14 amino acids. Here the CDR3 DNA is all that survives: 42 bases in frame from base 1. The receptor was isolated from a man aged 25 to 40 with Graves' ophthalmopathy. Specimen: blood. Rearrangement joined TRBV5-1 to TRBJ2-7; 9 central nucleotides agree with TRBD1. CDR3 protein: CASNTGQGLYEQYF. The sequenced DNA is TGCGCCAGCAACACGGGACAGGGTCTCTACGAGCAGTACTTC.